These 31 T cell receptor beta chains originate from one sample sequenced in a study of T-cell reconstitution after alpha-beta-depleted transplantation in children. As it was prepared, the TCRbeta library received unique molecular identifiers. Via MiXCR, TCRdb re-called the PCR reads, giving one row per CDR3 protein. In the table there are 450,000 to 500,000 distinct CDR3 sequences, around 12% of which are singletons. Sequences were derived from PBMCs from the stem cell graft donor, sampled from the stem cell graft. Source of these receptors: a human donor who donated a stem cell graft to a child with combined immunodeficiency.

This clonotype appeared a few times. V usage is TRBV4-3 and J usage is TRBJ2-7, with a possible D match to TRBD1 (6 bases). This CDR3 contains 13 residues. The V and J ends lost 0 bases and 6 bases respectively, with 9 bases between them. Germline V gives CDR1 LGHNA, CDR2 YSLEER. Here the CDR3 DNA reads TGCGCCAGCAGCCAAGATATGGGGGCCGAGCAGTACTTC. Protein: CASSQDMGAEQYF.

This chain connects TRBV6-5 to TRBJ2-5; TRBD2 matches 11 bases. After removal of 4 bases from V and 1 base from J, the junction contained 5 bases not matched to a gene. Germline assignment: CDR1 MNHEY and CDR2 SVGAGI. This CDR3 region has 16 residues. CDR3 DNA: TGTGCCAGCAGTTCCACGGGACTAGCGGCCCAAGAGACCCAGTACTTC. Amino acid sequence: CASSSTGLAAQETQYF.

This clonotype has at least ten counts. DNA of the CDR3: TGTGCCAGCAGTTCGGGACTAGCGGAGCCGTACAATGAGCAGTTCTTC. Its translation is CASSSGLAEPYNEQFF. The J gene is TRBJ2-1, the V gene TRBV12-3 or TRBV12-4; 11 bases are a match to TRBD2. Trimming cost V 4 bases and J 4 bases; bases outside gene matches: 6. The CDR3 loop spans 16 amino acids.

This clonotype was seen only a few times. The chain joins TRBV28 to TRBJ2-3; 11 bases match TRBD1. V lost 0 bases and J lost 3; bases outside the gene matches: 17. The CDR3 extends over 21 amino acids. From germline, CDR1 is MDHEN and CDR2 SYDVKM. The CDR3 region is CASSLWRFSRPGQGATDTQYF. The CDR3 nucleotides read TGTGCCAGCAGTTTATGGCGGTTTTCCCGCCCTGGACAGGGGGCTACAGATACGCAGTATTTT. The entire variable domain, with the rest obtained from reference TRBV28 and TRBJ2-3, is as follows: DVKVTQSSRYLVKRTGEKVFLECVQDMDHENMFWYRQDPGLGLRLIYFSYDVKMKEKGDIPEGYSVSREKKERFSLILESASTNQTSMYLCASSLWRFSRPGQGATDTQYFGPGTRLTVL.

The chain recombines TRBV12-3 or TRBV12-4 with TRBJ2-5; 7 bases match TRBD1. The CDR3 spans 15 residues. With 1 base clipped from V and 0 bases from J, the junction kept 2 bases outside the gene matches. CDR3 loop: CASSLVGTDQETQYF. The CDR3 DNA follows: TGTGCCAGCAGTTTAGTCGGGACAGACCAAGAGACCCAGTACTTC.

The table lists this clonotype with a few counts. The chain couples TRBV11-2 to TRBJ2-6; a weak D match, TRBD2 (5 bases). The CDR3 has 18 amino acids. In germline, CDR1 is SGHAT, CDR2 FQNNGV. V was shortened by 5 bases and J by 0 bases, with 17 bases between the two germline ends. DNA of the CDR3: TGTGCCAGCAGCCCAGTCGGGGTAATGAGCTCTGGGGCCAACGTCCTGACTTTC. This translates into CASSPVGVMSSGANVLTF.

This clonotype was seen at least ten times. V is TRBV4-1 and J is TRBJ2-1; 11 nucleotides match TRBD2. Trimming took 0 bases from V and 4 from J; bases not matched to a gene: 5. Looked up from germline, CDR1 is MGHRA and CDR2 is YSYEKL. CDR3 length equals 17 residues. The CDR3 spells CASSQDRLAGPYNEQFF. CDR3 bases: TGCGCCAGCAGCCAAGATAGACTAGCGGGACCGTACAATGAGCAGTTCTTC.

Many counts were recorded for this clonotype. The chain employs TRBV5-1 and TRBJ1-3, with a tentative D call TRBD1 (6 bases). Germline CDR1 is SGHRS and CDR2 is YFSETQ. The length of the CDR3 is 13 residues. V lost 0 bases, J lost 10 bases, and 11 bases lay in between. Here the CDR3 reads CASSLGQEETIYF. The CDR3, as DNA: TGCGCCAGCAGCTTGGGACAGGAAGAAACCATATATTTT.

The CDR3 nucleotides read TGCAGCGTGGTTAGGGGGGGGGCCCAAGAGACCCAGTACTTC. It yields the protein CSVVRGGAQETQYF. The chain is built from TRBV29-1 and TRBJ2-5; TRBD2 might be the D (7 bases). Germline V gene sequence: CDR1 SQVTM, CDR2 ANQGSEA. The CDR3 sequence is 14 residues long. V shed 6 bases and J shed 1 base, with 15 bases lying between them.

The V call is TRBV6-2 or TRBV6-3, the J call TRBJ2-3; D is undetermined. The germline V gene encodes CDR1 MNHEY and CDR2 SVGEGT. V was cut by 0 bases and J by 4 bases, with 14 bases left in between. This CDR3 is built from 16 residues. CDR3 residues: CASSYSTTENSDTQYF. DNA of the CDR3: TGTGCCAGCAGTTACTCGACAACCGAAAACTCAGATACGCAGTATTTT.

This clonotype has ten or more counts. The CDR3 loop reads CASSYGTENSPLHF. The CDR3 nucleotides are TGTGCCAGCAGTTACGGGACTGAGAATTCACCCCTCCACTTT. The chain has TRBV6-5 and TRBJ1-6; possible D gene TRBD1, 5 bases. There are 14 residues in the CDR3. V was shortened by 2 bases and J by 7 bases, with 9 bases between the two germline ends. CDR1 is MNHEY and CDR2 is SVGAGI in the germline V gene.

This clonotype was counted only a few times. This chain connects TRBV7-8 to TRBJ2-2, with D tentatively TRBD1 or TRBD2 (5 bases each). The CDR3 runs to 16 residues. The germline V gene has CDR1 SGHVS and CDR2 FQNEAQ. Trimming pared 3 bases from V and 6 bases from J, leaving 17 bases between. This chain's CDR3 is CASSLGRMPAPGELFF. CDR3 DNA: TGTGCCAGCAGCTTGGGACGGATGCCTGCTCCCGGGGAGCTGTTTTTT.

V and J are TRBV4-2 and TRBJ1-6, with a weak D call TRBD1 (5 bases). Germline CDR1 reads LGHNA; CDR2 reads YNFKEQ. Trimming took 1 base from V and 6 from J, leaving 13 bases between them. There are 16 residues in the CDR3. CDR3 protein: CASSQGVGGRNSPLHF. The CDR3 nucleotides read TGTGCCAGCAGCCAAGGGGTTGGGGGTCGTAATTCACCCCTCCACTTT.

This clonotype appeared many times. J is TRBJ1-4 and V is TRBV12-3 or TRBV12-4; D gene unclear. The CDR3 is made up of 14 amino acids. Trimming took off 0 bases at V and 6 bases at J, with 8 bases between the two ends. For the CDR3, the DNA is TGTGCCAGCAGTTTAGCCCGGGCTGATGAAAAACTGTTTTTT. This codes for CASSLARADEKLFF.

This chain links TRBV20-1 with TRBJ1-6; 9 bases are shared with TRBD1. Germline V lookup: CDR1 DFQATT, CDR2 SNEGSKA (reference sequence). J lost 7 bases, V lost 6 bases, and 4 bases had no gene match. This CDR3 has 13 amino acids. The CDR3, as DNA: TGCAGTGCGGCCGGGACAGGGAATTCACCCCTCCACTTT. It specifies CSAAGTGNSPLHF.

In its sample, this clonotype was seen many times. V usage is TRBV6-1 and J usage is TRBJ2-3; 9 bases line up with TRBD1. The length of the CDR3 is 17 residues. Germline V CDR1 and CDR2: MNHNS, SASEGT. V lost 5 bases to trimming and J lost 4 bases; unmatched junction nucleotides: 13. This CDR3 is CASSRDTGGSFPDTQYF. CDR3 nucleotide sequence: TGTGCCAGCAGTAGAGATACAGGGGGCAGTTTCCCAGATACGCAGTATTTT.

This clonotype was seen a few times. The chain employs TRBV5-6 and TRBJ1-5; D uncertain. This CDR3 is 16 amino acids long. Germline V gene data show CDR1 as SGHDT and CDR2 as YYEEEE. V was pared by 0 bases and J by 2 bases, with 12 bases between. CDR3 in amino acids: CASSLGQRLGNQPQHF. The CDR3 DNA follows: TGTGCCAGCAGCTTGGGTCAGCGGTTGGGCAATCAGCCCCAGCATTTT.

The table lists this clonotype with a few counts. This sequence joins TRBV7-2 and TRBJ2-7; D gene unclear. Trimming removed 0 bases from V and 2 bases from J, with 14 bases in between. CDR3 length equals 16 residues. Germline lookup yields CDR1 SGHTA and CDR2 FQGNSA. CDR3 sequence: CASSLAVFRGTYEQYF. Here the CDR3 DNA reads TGTGCCAGCAGCTTAGCGGTCTTTCGCGGAACCTACGAGCAGTACTTC.

This clonotype has just a few counts. This chain uses TRBV27 with TRBJ2-7; 9 bases map to TRBD2. Germline V gives CDR1 MNHEY, CDR2 SMNVEV (reference sequence). The CDR3 spans 14 residues. J was trimmed by 4 bases and V by 7 bases; bases with no gene match: 8. The CDR3 is CASMSSGDHYEQYF. The CDR3 coding sequence is TGTGCCAGCATGTCTAGCGGGGACCATTACGAGCAGTACTTC.

This clonotype occurred a few times. The DNA of the CDR3 is TGCAGCGGTGGAGGGGGGAACACTGAAGCTTTCTTT. Amino acids: CSGGGGNTEAFF. The V and J genes are TRBV29-1 and TRBJ1-1; D might be TRBD1 (6 bases). This CDR3 comprises 12 residues. The V gene's germline CDR1 is SQVTM and CDR2 ANQGSEA. V lost 7 bases and J 1 base, leaving 10 bases between the germline ends.

The genes are TRBV12-3 or TRBV12-4 and TRBJ2-3; no definite D call. With 3 bases removed from V and 8 bases from J, the gap between germline ends came to 9 bases. This CDR3 contains 12 residues. The CDR3 protein is CASSFRLLTQYF. The CDR3, as DNA: TGTGCCAGCAGTTTCAGGCTCCTTACGCAGTATTTT.

This clonotype showed up many times. The CDR3 DNA reads as TGTGCCAGCAGACCTAGTGGACAGGACTCTTCTGGAAACACCATATATTTT. Translated, it gives CASRPSGQDSSGNTIYF. The V call is TRBV28, the J call TRBJ1-3; 7 bases agree with TRBD1. The CDR3 has 17 residues. CDR1 is MDHEN, CDR2 SYDVKM, per germline. Trimming at V came to 6 bases and at J to 1 base, leaving 12 bases not matched to a gene. The variable domain in full, completed from reference TRBV28 and TRBJ1-3, reads DVKVTQSSRYLVKRTGEKVFLECVQDMDHENMFWYRQDPGLGLRLIYFSYDVKMKEKGDIPEGYSVSREKKERFSLILESASTNQTSMYLCASRPSGQDSSGNTIYFGEGSWLTVV.

This clonotype was observed many times. J is TRBJ2-7 and V is TRBV5-1; D is unresolved. This CDR3 is built from 11 residues. Trimming shortened V by 6 bases and J by 3 bases, and 7 bases separated the two germline ends. Looked up from germline, CDR1 is SGHRS and CDR2 is YFSETQ. The CDR3 protein is CASNLGYEQYF. Here the CDR3 DNA reads TGCGCCAGCAATCTCGGCTACGAGCAGTACTTC.

The chain employs TRBV7-3 and TRBJ2-7, with 10 bases lining up with TRBD1. The CDR3 runs 15 residues. Germline V gene sequence: CDR1 SGHTA, CDR2 FQGTGA. The V gene end was trimmed by 2 bases and the J gene end by 5 bases; junction bases not matched to a gene: 6. CDR3 bases: TGTGCCAGCAGCTTAGGGACAGGGGCCCTCCACGAGCAGTACTTC. Its translation: CASSLGTGALHEQYF.

This clonotype turned up a few times. The chain joins TRBV6-1 to TRBJ2-1, with D perhaps given as TRBD1 or TRBD2 (5 bases each). Germline CDR1 and CDR2: MNHNS and SASEGT. Trimming cost V 6 bases and J 1 base, with 13 bases left between them. This CDR3 comprises 15 residues. This CDR3 is CASSRGPLSYNEQFF. CDR3 DNA sequence: TGTGCCAGCAGCCGGGGACCCTTGTCCTACAATGAGCAGTTCTTC.

This clonotype turned up a few times. The chain employs TRBV20-1 and TRBJ2-1, with D possibly matching TRBD1 (6 bases). Trimming removed 0 bases from V and 6 bases from J, with 18 bases in between. This CDR3 is built from 16 residues. Germline CDR1 DFQATT, CDR2 SNEGSKA (reference sequence). CDR3 in amino acids: CSARDIGTPAGNEQFF. CDR3 bases: TGCAGTGCTAGAGATATCGGGACACCGGCTGGCAATGAGCAGTTCTTC.

This sequence joins TRBV5-1 and TRBJ2-3, with D perhaps TRBD1 (6 bases). The germline V gene encodes CDR1 SGHRS and CDR2 YFSETQ. This CDR3 has 16 residues. The ends were cut back, 0 bases at V and 2 bases at J, with 13 bases in the middle. The CDR3 DNA reads as TGCGCCAGCAGCTTGGTACGGGACACCGACACAGATACGCAGTATTTT. Protein: CASSLVRDTDTDTQYF.

This chain links TRBV7-2 with TRBJ2-7; D is undetermined. Germline V gene sequence: CDR1 SGHTA, CDR2 FQGNSA. Deletions cut 3 bases from V and 6 bases from J, with 9 bases between. The CDR3 spans 12 residues. As DNA, the CDR3 is TGTGCCAGCAGCTTGGGCAGTCCCGAGCAGTACTTC. As protein: CASSLGSPEQYF. Filled out from reference TRBV7-2 and TRBJ2-7, the complete variable domain reads GAGVSQSPSNKVTEKGKDVELRCDPISGHTALYWYRQSLGQGLEFLIYFQGNSAPDKSGLPSDRFSAERTGGSVSTLTIQRTQQEDSAVYLCASSLGSPEQYFGPGTRLTVT.

V gene TRBV18 combines with J gene TRBJ2-7; 9 nucleotides match TRBD1. Germline trimming cut 6 bases from V and 7 bases from J; bases unmatched to any gene: 7. The germline gives CDR1 KGHSH, CDR2 LQKENI. This CDR3 has 13 amino acids. The CDR3 bases are TGTGCCAGCTCCTTCTCTGACAGGGGGGAGCAGTACTTC. Translation gives CASSFSDRGEQYF. Together with reference TRBV18 and TRBJ2-7, the CDR3 gives the full variable domain: NAGVMQNPRHLVRRRGQEARLRCSPMKGHSHVYWYRQLPEEGLKFMVYLQKENIIDESGMPKERFSAEFPKEGPSILRIQQVVRGDSAAYFCASSFSDRGEQYFGPGTRLTVT.

This clonotype was seen many times. The chain employs TRBV6-5 and TRBJ2-2; D remains unclear. Trimming shortened V by 3 bases and J by 3 bases, and 8 bases separated the two germline ends. The CDR3 has 14 residues. Germline CDR1 is MNHEY and CDR2 is SVGAGI. The CDR3 DNA follows: TGTGCCAGCAGTTATTACAGATACACCGGGGAGCTGTTTTTT. Protein: CASSYYRYTGELFF.

This clonotype was counted between two and nine times. The chain employs TRBV30 and TRBJ2-3; TRBD1 matches 9 bases. Germline V lookup: CDR1 GTSNPN, CDR2 SVGIG (reference sequence). The length of the CDR3 is 15 residues. V shed 2 bases and J 4 bases; nucleotides not matched to a gene: 7. In DNA, the CDR3 is TGTGCCTGGAGTACCACAGGGGGCGAAGCAGATACGCAGTATTTT. Its protein product is CAWSTTGGEADTQYF.